The TCR beta chain described here comes from a study of regulatory T cells in long-lasting Graves disease. Regarding the study as a whole: Persistent Graves' patients possessed reduced TCR diversity relative to recently diagnosed ones.

This clonotype has more than one count but fewer than ten. Its antigen is currently unknown. Investigators prepared the TCR beta libraries by applying iRepertoire HTBI primers and Arm-PCR of CDR3 regions. One entry per CDR3 protein results from TCRdb running MiXCR on the multiplex PCR reads. The sample lists around 450,000 distinct CDR3 sequences; about 15% were seen once. Time point described: newly diagnosed GD, antithyroid drugs for less than 3 months. The TCR library was made from RNA extracted from PBMCs. The CDR3 runs to 12 residues. The germline CDR1 and CDR2 sequences are SQVTM and ANQGSEA. V was trimmed by 7 bases and J by 8 bases, leaving 14 bases between them. The same data also went into a second study, on T cells in Graves' hyperthyroidism and ophthalmopathy. Turning to that study: Graves' hyperthyroidism is called stable when ophthalmopathy does not progress within 18 months. Appearing also in blood were most of the thyroid clonotypes expanded above 0.001.

This chain connects TRBV29-1 to TRBJ1-4; D might be TRBD1 (6 bases). The receptor comes from a woman aged 25-40 years with Graves disease. This sample comprised peripheral blood mononuclear cells (PBMCs), obtained at new diagnosis, from a patient treated with antithyroid drugs. CDR3 nucleotide sequence: TGCAGCGCTACAGGGTTGGGGGAAAAACTGTTTTTT. It encodes CSATGLGEKLFF.